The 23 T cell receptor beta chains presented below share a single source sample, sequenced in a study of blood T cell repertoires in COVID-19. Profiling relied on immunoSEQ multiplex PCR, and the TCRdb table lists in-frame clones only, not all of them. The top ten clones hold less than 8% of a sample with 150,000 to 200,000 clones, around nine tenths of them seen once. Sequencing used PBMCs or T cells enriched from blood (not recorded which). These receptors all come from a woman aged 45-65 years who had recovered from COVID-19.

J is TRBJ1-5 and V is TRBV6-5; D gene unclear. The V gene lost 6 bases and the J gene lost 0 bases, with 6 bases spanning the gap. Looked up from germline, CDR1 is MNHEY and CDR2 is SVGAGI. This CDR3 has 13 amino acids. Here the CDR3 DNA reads TGTGCCAGCAGGACAAATAGCAATCAGCCCCAGCATTTT. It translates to CASRTNSNQPQHF.

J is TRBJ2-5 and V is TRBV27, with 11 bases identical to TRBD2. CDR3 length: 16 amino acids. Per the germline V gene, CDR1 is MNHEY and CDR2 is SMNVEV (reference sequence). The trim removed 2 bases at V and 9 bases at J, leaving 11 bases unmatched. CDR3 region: CASSLGLAGGGYAQYF. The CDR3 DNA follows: TGTGCCAGCAGTTTAGGTCTAGCGGGGGGCGGGTACGCCCAGTACTTC.

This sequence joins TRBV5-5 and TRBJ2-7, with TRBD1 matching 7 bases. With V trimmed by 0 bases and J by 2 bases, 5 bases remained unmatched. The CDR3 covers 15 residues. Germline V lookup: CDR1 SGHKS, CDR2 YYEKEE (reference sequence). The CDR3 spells CASSLEGQTTYEQYF. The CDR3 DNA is TGTGCCAGCAGCTTGGAGGGACAGACGACCTACGAGCAGTACTTC.

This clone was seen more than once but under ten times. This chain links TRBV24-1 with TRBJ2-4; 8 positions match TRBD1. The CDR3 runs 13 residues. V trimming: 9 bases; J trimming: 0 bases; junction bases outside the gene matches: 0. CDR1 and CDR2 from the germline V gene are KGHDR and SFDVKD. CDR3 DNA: TGTGCCACCGGACAGGGAGCCAAAAACATTCAGTACTTC. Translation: CATGQGAKNIQYF.

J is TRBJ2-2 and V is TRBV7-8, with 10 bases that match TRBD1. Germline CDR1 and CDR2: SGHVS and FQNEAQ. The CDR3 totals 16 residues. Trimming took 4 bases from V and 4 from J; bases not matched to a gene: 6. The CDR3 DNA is TGTGCCAGCAGCTCGGGGACAGGGGAGGGCACCGGGGAGCTGTTTTTT. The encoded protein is CASSSGTGEGTGELFF.

CDR3 sequence reads: CASSLGGNEQFF. For the CDR3, the DNA is TGTGCCAGCAGTTTAGGAGGCAATGAGCAGTTCTTC. The chain has TRBV12-3 or TRBV12-4 and TRBJ2-1; D is uncertain. The CDR3 has 12 amino acids. Trimming took off 1 base at V and 6 bases at J, with 4 bases between the two ends.

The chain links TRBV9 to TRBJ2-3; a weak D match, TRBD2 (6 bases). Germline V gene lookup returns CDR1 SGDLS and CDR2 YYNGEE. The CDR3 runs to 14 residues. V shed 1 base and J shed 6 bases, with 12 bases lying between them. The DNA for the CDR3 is TGTGCCAGCAGCGTACGACGGGGGTCCGATACGCAGTATTTT. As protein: CASSVRRGSDTQYF.

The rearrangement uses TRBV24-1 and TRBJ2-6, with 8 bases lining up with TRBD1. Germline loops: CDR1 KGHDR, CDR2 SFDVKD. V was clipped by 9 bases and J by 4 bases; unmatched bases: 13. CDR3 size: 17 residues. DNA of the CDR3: TGTGCCACCGGCGGCCCGACAGGGGCAGCAGGGGCCAACGTCCTGACTTTC. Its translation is CATGGPTGAAGANVLTF.

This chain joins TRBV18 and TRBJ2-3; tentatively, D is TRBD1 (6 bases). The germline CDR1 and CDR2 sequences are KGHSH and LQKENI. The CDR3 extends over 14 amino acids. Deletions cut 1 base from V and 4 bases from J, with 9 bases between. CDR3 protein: CASSPLQGPDTQYF. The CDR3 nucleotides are TGTGCCAGCTCACCACTACAGGGTCCAGATACGCAGTATTTT.

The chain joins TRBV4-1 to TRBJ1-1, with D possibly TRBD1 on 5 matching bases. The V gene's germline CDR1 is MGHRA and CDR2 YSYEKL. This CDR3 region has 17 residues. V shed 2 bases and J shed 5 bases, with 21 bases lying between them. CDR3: CASSQLPGAGGGTEAFF. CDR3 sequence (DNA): TGCGCCAGCAGCCAACTCCCCGGGGCGGGGGGTGGAACTGAAGCTTTCTTT.

The CDR3 is CASSLRGPLNTEAFF. For the CDR3, the DNA is TGTGCCAGCAGCTTAAGAGGTCCGCTTAACACTGAAGCTTTCTTT. The V gene is TRBV11-2, the J gene TRBJ1-1; D ambiguous. The length of the CDR3 is 15 residues. Germline-derived CDR1 and CDR2 are SGHAT and FQNNGV. Deletions cut 2 bases from V and 2 bases from J, with 12 bases between.

The CDR3 bases are TGTGCCAGCAGCCCCGTATGGCGGGGCCCAGATACGCAGTATTTT. Translation gives CASSPVWRGPDTQYF. The chain employs TRBV14 and TRBJ2-3; D is perhaps TRBD2 (6 bases). The germline gives CDR1 SGHDN, CDR2 FVKESK. The V end was cut by 4 bases, the J end by 4 bases, with 15 bases between. The CDR3 length is 15 residues.

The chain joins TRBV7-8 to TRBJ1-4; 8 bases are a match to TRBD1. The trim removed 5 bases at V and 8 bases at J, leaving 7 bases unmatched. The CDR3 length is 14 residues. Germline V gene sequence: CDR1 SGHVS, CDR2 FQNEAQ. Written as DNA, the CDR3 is TGTGCCAGCAGCCCCCGGACAGGGAACGAAAAACTGTTTTTT. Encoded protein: CASSPRTGNEKLFF.

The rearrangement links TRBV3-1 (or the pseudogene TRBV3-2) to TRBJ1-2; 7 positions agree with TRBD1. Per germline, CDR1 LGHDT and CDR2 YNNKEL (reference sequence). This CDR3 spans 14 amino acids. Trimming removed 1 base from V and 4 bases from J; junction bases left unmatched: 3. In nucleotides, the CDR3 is TGTGCCAGCAGCCAAGGGGGACAGATCTATGGCTACACCTTC. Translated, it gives CASSQGGQIYGYTF.

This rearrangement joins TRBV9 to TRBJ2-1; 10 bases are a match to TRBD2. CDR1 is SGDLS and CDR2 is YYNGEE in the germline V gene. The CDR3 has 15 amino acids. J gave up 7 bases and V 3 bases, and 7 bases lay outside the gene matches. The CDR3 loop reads CASSGAGGPANEQFF. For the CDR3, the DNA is TGTGCCAGCAGCGGAGCGGGGGGGCCAGCGAATGAGCAGTTCTTC.

The CDR3 sequence is CASSFRGVNEQFF. DNA for the CDR3: TGTGCCAGCAGTTTCCGTGGAGTCAATGAGCAGTTCTTC. The chain employs TRBV12-3 or TRBV12-4 and TRBJ2-1; D not certain. V gave up 3 bases and J gave up 6 bases, with 9 bases separating them. The CDR3 totals 13 residues.

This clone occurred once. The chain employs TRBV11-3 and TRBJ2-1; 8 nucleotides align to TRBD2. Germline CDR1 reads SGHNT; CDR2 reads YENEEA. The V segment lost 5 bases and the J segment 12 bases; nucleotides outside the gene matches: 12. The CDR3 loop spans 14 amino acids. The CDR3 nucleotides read TGTGCCAGCAGCCTCCCCCTGGCGGGGGGTCCGCAGTTCTTC. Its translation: CASSLPLAGGPQFF.

CDR3 coding DNA: TGTGCCAGCAGCCAAGTCATACAGGGGCCCCGGGGATCACCCCTCCACTTT. This sequence encodes CASSQVIQGPRGSPLHF. The chain is built from TRBV14 and TRBJ1-6; 7 nucleotides match TRBD1. CDR1 SGHDN and CDR2 FVKESK come from the germline V gene. V was clipped by 1 base and J by 10 bases; unmatched bases: 13. This CDR3 is built from 17 residues.

Here the CDR3 DNA reads TGTGCCAGTAGTGGAGACATTGGACAGGGGGGGCCCCTCCACTTT. This gives the protein CASSGDIGQGGPLHF. J is TRBJ1-6 and V is TRBV19; 10 bases match TRBD1. CDR3 length: 15 residues. CDR1 is LNHDA, CDR2 SQIVND, per germline (reference sequence). V lost 5 bases and J lost 13; bases outside the gene matches: 11.

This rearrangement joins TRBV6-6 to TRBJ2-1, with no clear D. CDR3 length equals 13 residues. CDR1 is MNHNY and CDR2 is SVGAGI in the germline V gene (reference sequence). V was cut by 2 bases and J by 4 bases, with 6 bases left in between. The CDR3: CASSYTLYNEQFF. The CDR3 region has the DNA TGTGCCAGCAGTTACACTCTATACAATGAGCAGTTCTTC.

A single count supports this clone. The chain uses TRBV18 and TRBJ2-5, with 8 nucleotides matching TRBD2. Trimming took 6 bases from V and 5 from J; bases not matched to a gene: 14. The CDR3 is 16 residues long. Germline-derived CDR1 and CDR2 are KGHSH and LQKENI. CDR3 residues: CASSRLLAGGSETQYF. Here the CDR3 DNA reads TGTGCCAGCTCGCGCCTTCTGGCGGGGGGTTCGGAGACCCAGTACTTC. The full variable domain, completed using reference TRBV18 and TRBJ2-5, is NAGVMQNPRHLVRRRGQEARLRCSPMKGHSHVYWYRQLPEEGLKFMVYLQKENIIDESGMPKERFSAEFPKEGPSILRIQQVVRGDSAAYFCASSRLLAGGSETQYFGPGTRLLVL.

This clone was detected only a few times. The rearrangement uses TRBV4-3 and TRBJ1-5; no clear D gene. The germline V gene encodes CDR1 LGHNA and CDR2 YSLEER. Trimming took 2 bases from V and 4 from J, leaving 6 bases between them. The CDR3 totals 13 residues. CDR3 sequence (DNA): TGCGCCAGCAGCCAATTTATGAATCAGCCCCAGCATTTT. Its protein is CASSQFMNQPQHF.

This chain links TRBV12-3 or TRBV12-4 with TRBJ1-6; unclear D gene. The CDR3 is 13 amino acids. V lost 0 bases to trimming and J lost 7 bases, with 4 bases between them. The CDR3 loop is CASSLAGNSPLHF. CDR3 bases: TGTGCCAGCAGTTTAGCGGGCAATTCACCCCTCCACTTT.